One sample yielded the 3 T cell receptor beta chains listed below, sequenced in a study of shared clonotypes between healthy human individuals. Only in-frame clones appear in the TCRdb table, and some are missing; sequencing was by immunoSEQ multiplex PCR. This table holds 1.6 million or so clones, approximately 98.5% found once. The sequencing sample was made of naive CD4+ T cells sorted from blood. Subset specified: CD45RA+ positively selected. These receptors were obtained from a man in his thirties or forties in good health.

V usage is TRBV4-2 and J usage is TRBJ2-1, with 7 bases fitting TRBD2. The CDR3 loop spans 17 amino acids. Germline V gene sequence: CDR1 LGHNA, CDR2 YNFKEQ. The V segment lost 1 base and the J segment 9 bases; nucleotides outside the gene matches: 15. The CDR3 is CASSQGQAGVTLTEQFF. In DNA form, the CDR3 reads TGTGCCAGCAGCCAAGGCCAGGCGGGAGTAACCTTGACTGAGCAGTTCTTC.

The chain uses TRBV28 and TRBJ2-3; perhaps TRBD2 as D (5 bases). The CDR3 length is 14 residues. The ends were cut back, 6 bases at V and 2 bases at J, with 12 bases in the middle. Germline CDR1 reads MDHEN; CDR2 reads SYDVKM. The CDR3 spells CASSTSGYTDTQYF. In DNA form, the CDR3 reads TGTGCCAGCAGCACAAGCGGATACACAGATACGCAGTATTTT.

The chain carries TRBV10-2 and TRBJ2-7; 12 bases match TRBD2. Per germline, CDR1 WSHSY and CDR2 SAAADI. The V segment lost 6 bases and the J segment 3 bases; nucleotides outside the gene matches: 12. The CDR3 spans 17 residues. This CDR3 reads CASRRGASGRAFYEQYF. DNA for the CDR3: TGCGCCAGCAGGAGGGGGGCTAGCGGGAGGGCCTTCTACGAGCAGTACTTC.